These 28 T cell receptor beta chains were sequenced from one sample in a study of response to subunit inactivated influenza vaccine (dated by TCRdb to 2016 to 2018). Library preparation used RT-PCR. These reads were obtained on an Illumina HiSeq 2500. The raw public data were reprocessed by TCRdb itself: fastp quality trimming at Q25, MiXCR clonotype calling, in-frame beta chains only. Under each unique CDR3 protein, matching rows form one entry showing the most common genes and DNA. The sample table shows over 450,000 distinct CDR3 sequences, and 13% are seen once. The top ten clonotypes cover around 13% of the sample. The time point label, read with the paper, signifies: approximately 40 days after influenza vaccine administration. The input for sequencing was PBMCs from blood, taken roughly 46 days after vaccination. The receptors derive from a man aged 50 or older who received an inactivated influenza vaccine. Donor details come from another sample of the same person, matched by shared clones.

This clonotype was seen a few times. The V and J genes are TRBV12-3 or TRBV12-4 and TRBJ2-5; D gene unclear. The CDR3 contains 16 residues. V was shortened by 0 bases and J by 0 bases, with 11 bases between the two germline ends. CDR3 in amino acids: CASSLARQVNQETQYF. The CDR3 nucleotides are TGTGCCAGCAGTTTAGCGCGGCAGGTGAACCAAGAGACCCAGTACTTC.

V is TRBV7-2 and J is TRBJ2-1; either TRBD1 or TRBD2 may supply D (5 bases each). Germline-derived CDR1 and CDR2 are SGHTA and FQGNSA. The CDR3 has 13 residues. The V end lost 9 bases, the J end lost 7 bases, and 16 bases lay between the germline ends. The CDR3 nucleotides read TGTGCCAGTCGTCTGGGGGTTGATAATGAGCAGTTCTTC. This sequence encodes CASRLGVDNEQFF.

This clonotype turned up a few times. CDR3 in amino acids: CATQGPGTKIREQYF. CDR3 bases: TGTGCCACCCAGGGGCCCGGGACAAAAATACGCGAGCAGTACTTC. The V call is TRBV10-3, the J call TRBJ2-7; TRBD1 is a possible D gene (6 bases). V was cut by 10 bases and J by 6 bases, with 25 bases left in between. The CDR3 spans 15 residues. Germline V gene sequence: CDR1 ENHRY, CDR2 SYGVKD.

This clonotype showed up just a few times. The CDR3 nucleotides read TGTGCCAGCAGTCTCGTGGGAGGGGACGAGCAGTACTTC. This gives the protein CASSLVGGDEQYF. The chain employs TRBV12-3 or TRBV12-4 and TRBJ2-7; 7 nucleotides align to TRBD2. The CDR3 has 13 amino acids. V lost 5 bases to trimming and J lost 5 bases; unmatched junction nucleotides: 6.

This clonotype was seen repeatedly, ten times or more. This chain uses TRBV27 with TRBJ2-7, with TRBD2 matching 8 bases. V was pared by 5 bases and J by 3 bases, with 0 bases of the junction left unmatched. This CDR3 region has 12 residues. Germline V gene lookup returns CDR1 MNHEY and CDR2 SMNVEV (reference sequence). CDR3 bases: TGTGCCAGCAGTGCGGGAGGCTACGAGCAGTACTTC. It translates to CASSAGGYEQYF.

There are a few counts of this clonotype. CDR3 nucleotides: TGTGCCAGCAGCTTAGCGCGGGTCAGGGGAACTGACGAGCAGTACTTC. Translated: CASSLARVRGTDEQYF. The chain is built from TRBV7-6 and TRBJ2-7, with D perhaps matching TRBD1 (6 bases). CDR1 SGHVS and CDR2 FNYEAQ come from the germline V gene. V gave up 0 bases and J gave up 5 bases, with 17 bases separating them. The CDR3 is 16 residues long.

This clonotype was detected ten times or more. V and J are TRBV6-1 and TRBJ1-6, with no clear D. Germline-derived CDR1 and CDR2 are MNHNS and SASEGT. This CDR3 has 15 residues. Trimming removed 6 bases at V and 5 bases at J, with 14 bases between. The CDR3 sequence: CASRAPGPNNSPLHF. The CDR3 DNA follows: TGTGCCAGCAGAGCGCCGGGTCCTAATAATTCACCCCTCCACTTT.

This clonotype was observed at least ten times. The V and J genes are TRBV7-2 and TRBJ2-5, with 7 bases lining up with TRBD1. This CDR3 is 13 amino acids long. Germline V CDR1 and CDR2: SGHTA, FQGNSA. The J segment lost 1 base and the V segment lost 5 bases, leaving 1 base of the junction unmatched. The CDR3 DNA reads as TGTGCCAGCAGCCGACAGGGCCAAGAGACCCAGTACTTC. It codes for CASSRQGQETQYF.

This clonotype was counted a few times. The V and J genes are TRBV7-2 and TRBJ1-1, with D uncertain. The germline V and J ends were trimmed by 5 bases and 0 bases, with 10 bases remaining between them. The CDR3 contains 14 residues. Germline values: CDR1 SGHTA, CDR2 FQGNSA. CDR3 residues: CASSPKPVNTEAFF. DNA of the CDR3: TGTGCCAGCAGCCCGAAACCAGTGAACACTGAAGCTTTCTTT.

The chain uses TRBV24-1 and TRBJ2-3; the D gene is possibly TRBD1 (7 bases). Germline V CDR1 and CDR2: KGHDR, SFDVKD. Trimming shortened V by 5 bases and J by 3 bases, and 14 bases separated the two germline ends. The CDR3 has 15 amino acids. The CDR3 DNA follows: TGTGCCACCAGTGTAACAGGGGAGGTGACAGATACGCAGTATTTT. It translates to CATSVTGEVTDTQYF.

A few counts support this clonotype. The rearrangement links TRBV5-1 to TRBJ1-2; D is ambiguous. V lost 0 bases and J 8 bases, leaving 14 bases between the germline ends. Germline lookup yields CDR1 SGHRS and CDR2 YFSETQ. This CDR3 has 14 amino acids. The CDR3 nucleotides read TGCGCCAGCAGCTTGGAAACCGACCGCCTAGGCTACACCTTC. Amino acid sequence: CASSLETDRLGYTF. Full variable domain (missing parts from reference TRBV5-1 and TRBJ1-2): KAGVTQTPRYLIKTRGQQVTLSCSPISGHRSVSWYQQTPGQGLQFLFEYFSETQRNKGNFPGRFSGRQFSNSRSEMNVSTLELGDSALYLCASSLETDRLGYTFGSGTRLTVV.

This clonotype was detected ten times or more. Here the CDR3 DNA reads TGCGCCAGCAGCTCGGACAGTAAGAACACTGAAGCTTTCTTT. Protein: CASSSDSKNTEAFF. The V call is TRBV5-1, the J call TRBJ1-1, with D possibly matching TRBD1 (6 bases). V was cut by 3 bases and J by 1 base, with 10 bases left in between. The CDR3 length is 14 residues. Germline CDR1 and CDR2: SGHRS and YFSETQ. Combining the CDR3 with reference TRBV5-1 and TRBJ1-1 gives the whole variable domain KAGVTQTPRYLIKTRGQQVTLSCSPISGHRSVSWYQQTPGQGLQFLFEYFSETQRNKGNFPGRFSGRQFSNSRSEMNVSTLELGDSALYLCASSSDSKNTEAFFGQGTRLTVV.

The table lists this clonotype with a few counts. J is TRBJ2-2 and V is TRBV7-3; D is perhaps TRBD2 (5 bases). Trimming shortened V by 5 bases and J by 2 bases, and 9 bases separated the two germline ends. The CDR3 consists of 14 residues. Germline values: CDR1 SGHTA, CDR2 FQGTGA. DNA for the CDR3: TGTGCCAGCAGCGATACTAGTAACACCGGGGAGCTGTTTTTT. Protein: CASSDTSNTGELFF.

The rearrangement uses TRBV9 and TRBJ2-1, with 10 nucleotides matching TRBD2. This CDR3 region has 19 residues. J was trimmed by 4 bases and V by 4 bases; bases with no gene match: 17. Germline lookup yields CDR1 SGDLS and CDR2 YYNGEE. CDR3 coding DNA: TGTGCCAGCAGCCCCCAGATAATCGGTAGCGGGAGGTTTTACAATGAGCAGTTCTTC. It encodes CASSPQIIGSGRFYNEQFF.

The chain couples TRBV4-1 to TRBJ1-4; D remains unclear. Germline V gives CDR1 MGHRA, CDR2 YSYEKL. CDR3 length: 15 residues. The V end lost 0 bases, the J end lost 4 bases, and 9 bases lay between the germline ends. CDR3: CASSQDSRFNEKLFF. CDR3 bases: TGCGCCAGCAGCCAAGATAGCAGGTTTAATGAAAAACTGTTTTTT.

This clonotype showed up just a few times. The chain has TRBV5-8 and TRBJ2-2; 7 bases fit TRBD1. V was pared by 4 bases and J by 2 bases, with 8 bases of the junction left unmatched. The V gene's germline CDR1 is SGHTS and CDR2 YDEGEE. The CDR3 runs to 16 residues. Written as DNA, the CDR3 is TGTGCCAGCAGCACCTGGACAGGCCCTAACACCGGGGAGCTGTTTTTT. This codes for CASSTWTGPNTGELFF.

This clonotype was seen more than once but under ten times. CDR3 amino acids: CASSLAWVGEKLFF. The CDR3 region has the DNA TGTGCCAGCAGCTTAGCGTGGGTGGGTGAAAAACTGTTTTTT. The rearrangement joins TRBV7-8 to TRBJ1-4; D is unresolved. The CDR3 covers 14 residues. Between the trimmed V and J ends, which lost 0 bases and 7 bases, there was a span of 9 bases. Germline V gene sequence: CDR1 SGHVS, CDR2 FQNEAQ.

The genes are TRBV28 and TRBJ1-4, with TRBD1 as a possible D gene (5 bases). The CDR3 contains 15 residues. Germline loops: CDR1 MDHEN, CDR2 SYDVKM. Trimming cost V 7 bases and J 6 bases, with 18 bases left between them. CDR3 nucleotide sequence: TGTGCCAGCACCCCCGGTTGGGGGGGACATGAAAAACTGTTTTTT. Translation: CASTPGWGGHEKLFF. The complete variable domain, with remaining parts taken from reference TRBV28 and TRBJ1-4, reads DVKVTQSSRYLVKRTGEKVFLECVQDMDHENMFWYRQDPGLGLRLIYFSYDVKMKEKGDIPEGYSVSREKKERFSLILESASTNQTSMYLCASTPGWGGHEKLFFGSGTQLSVL.

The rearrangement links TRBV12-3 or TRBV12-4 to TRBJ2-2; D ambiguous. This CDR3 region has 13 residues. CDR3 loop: CAARPSNTGELFF. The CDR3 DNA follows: TGTGCGGCCCGACCCTCGAACACCGGGGAGCTGTTTTTT.

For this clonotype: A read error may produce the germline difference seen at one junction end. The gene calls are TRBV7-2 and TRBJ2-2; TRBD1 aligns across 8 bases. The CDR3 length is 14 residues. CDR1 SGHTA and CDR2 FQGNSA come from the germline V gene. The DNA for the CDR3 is TGTGGCAGCAGCTTAACAGGGGGGCACGGGGAGCTGTTTTTT. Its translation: CGSSLTGGHGELFF.

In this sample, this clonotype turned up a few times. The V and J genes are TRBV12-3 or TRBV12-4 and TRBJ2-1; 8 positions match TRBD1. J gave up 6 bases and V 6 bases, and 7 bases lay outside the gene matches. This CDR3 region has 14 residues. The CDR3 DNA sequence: TGTGCCAGCAGCGGACAGGGACATCTCAATGAGCAGTTCTTC. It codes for CASSGQGHLNEQFF.

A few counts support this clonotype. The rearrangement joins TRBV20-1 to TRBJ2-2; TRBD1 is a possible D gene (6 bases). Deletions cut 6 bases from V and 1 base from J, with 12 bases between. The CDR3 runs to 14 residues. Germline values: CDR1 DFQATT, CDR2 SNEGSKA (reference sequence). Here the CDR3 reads CSAVARGNTGELFF. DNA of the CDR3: TGCAGTGCCGTGGCCAGGGGGAACACCGGGGAGCTGTTTTTT.

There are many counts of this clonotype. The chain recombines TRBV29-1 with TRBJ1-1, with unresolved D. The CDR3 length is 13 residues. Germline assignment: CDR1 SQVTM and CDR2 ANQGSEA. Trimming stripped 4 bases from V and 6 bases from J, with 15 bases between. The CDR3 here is CSVVEVIYSEAFF. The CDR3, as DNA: TGCAGCGTTGTCGAGGTAATATATTCTGAAGCTTTCTTT.

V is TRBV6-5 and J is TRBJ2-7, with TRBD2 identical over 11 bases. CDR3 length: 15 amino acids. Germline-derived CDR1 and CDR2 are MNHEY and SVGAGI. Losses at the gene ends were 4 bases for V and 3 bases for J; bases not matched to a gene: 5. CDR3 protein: CASSFGTSGFYEQYF. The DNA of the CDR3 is TGTGCCAGCAGTTTTGGGACTAGCGGTTTCTACGAGCAGTACTTC.

CDR3 coding DNA: TGTGCCAGCAGTTTAATTGGGACAGGGTCTAATTCACCCCTCCACTTT. Protein: CASSLIGTGSNSPLHF. The rearrangement links TRBV27 to TRBJ1-6, with 9 bases matching TRBD1. The CDR3 length is 16 residues. V gave up 2 bases and J gave up 6 bases; unmatched junction bases: 5. From germline, CDR1 is MNHEY and CDR2 SMNVEV (reference sequence).

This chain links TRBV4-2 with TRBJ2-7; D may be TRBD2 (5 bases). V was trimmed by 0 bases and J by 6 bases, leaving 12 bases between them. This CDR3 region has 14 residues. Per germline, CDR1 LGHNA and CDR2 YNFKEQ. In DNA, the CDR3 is TGTGCCAGCAGCCAAGAGAGGGCAGTAGGCGAGCAGTACTTC. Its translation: CASSQERAVGEQYF.

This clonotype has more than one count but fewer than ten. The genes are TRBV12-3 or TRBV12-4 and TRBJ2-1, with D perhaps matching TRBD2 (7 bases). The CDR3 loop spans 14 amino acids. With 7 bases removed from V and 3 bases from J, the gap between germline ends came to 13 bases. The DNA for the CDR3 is TGTGCCAGCATCCGGGGGGCGGGCTACAATGAGCAGTTCTTC. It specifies CASIRGAGYNEQFF.

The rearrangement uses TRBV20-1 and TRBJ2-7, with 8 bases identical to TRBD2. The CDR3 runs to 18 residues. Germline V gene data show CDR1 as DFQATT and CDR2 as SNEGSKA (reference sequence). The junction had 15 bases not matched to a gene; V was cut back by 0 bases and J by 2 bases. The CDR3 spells CSARDRSLAGPPTYEQYF. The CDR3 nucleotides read TGCAGTGCTAGAGATAGGTCTCTAGCGGGTCCACCAACCTACGAGCAGTACTTC.